This is a list of T cell receptor beta chains from one sample in a study of blood T cell repertoires in COVID-19. Some clones are missing from TCRdb's copy, which holds only in-frame ones; the method was immunoSEQ multiplex PCR. The table lists approximately 250,000 clones, roughly 89% of them singletons. The source material was PBMCs or T cells enriched from blood (not recorded which). The receptor set was obtained from a woman aged 25-40 years who had recovered from COVID-19. Each CDR3 is given with its conserved first and last residue. The D gene is left open where the match is weak. Clone size appears in some rows only: once, few, many, or a class for an expanded clone.

TRBD2	TRBJ2-5	TRBV2	-	CASIGGGAGVGETQYF	TGTGCCAGCATTGGGGGCGGAGCGGGAGTGGGGGAGACCCAGTACTTC
TRBD2	TRBJ2-7	TRBV9	-	CASSVGLAETYEQYF	TGTGCCAGCAGCGTGGGACTAGCGGAAACCTACGAGCAGTACTTC
TRBD2	TRBJ2-7	TRBV14	-	CASSALAGHHEQYF	TGTGCCAGCAGCGCCCTAGCGGGGCACCACGAGCAGTACTTC
-	TRBJ1-5	TRBV24-1	-	CATSDARQLNQPQHF	TGTGCCACCAGTGACGCCAGACAGCTCAATCAGCCCCAGCATTTT
-	TRBJ2-1	TRBV27	-	CASIGHGRAPNEQFF	TGTGCCAGCATAGGACACGGGAGAGCCCCCAATGAGCAGTTCTTC
TRBD1	TRBJ2-5	TRBV5-1	-	CASSVTGSETQYF	TGCGCCAGCAGCGTGACAGGGTCAGAGACCCAGTACTTC
-	TRBJ2-3	TRBV6-2/TRBV6-3	-	CASSNPNTQYF	TGTGCCAGCAGTAATCCTAATACGCAGTATTTT
TRBD1	TRBJ1-3	TRBV30	-	CAWSVRDSLFVYSGNTIYF	TGTGCCTGGAGTGTCCGGGACAGCCTGTTTGTATACTCTGGAAACACCATATATTTT
TRBD1	TRBJ1-1	TRBV27	-	CASSLQGAGTEAFF	TGTGCCAGCAGTTTGCAGGGGGCAGGCACTGAAGCTTTCTTT
-	TRBJ1-2	TRBV16	few	CASSQSSLSGYTF	TGTGCCAGCAGCCAATCTTCTTTATCTGGCTACACCTTC
TRBD2	TRBJ2-3	TRBV3-1/TRBV3-2	once	CASSHRAGMGTDTQYF	TGTGCCAGCAGCCATAGAGCGGGGATGGGCACAGATACGCAGTATTTT
-	TRBJ2-7	TRBV6-5	-	CASSYSIENYEQYF	TGTGCCAGCAGTTACTCGATAGAGAACTACGAGCAGTACTTC
-	TRBJ1-3	TRBV6-5	-	CASSYQGSSGNTIYF	TGTGCCAGCAGTTACCAGGGCAGCTCTGGAAACACCATATATTTT
-	TRBJ2-3	TRBV7-9	-	CASSLVGGEITDTQYF	TGTGCCAGCAGCTTAGTGGGGGGAGAGATCACAGATACGCAGTATTTT
-	TRBJ2-1	TRBV3-1/TRBV3-2	-	CASSQDILQGQFF	TGTGCCAGCAGCCAAGATATCCTCCAGGGGCAGTTCTTC
-	TRBJ1-5	TRBV21-1	-	CASSKRRGQGANWSNQPQHF	TGTGCCAGCAGCAAACGACGGGGACAGGGGGCAAATTGGAGCAATCAGCCCCAGCATTTT
-	TRBJ1-2	TRBV28	-	CASSNPSKLFYGYTF	TGTGCCAGCAGTAACCCGTCAAAACTATTCTATGGCTACACCTTC
-	TRBJ2-1	TRBV5-1	-	CASSQQGNEQFF	TGCGCCAGCAGCCAGCAGGGCAATGAGCAGTTCTTC
-	TRBJ1-2	TRBV5-5	-	CASSLSPAGSGYTF	TGTGCCAGCAGCTTGTCGCCGGCGGGGTCTGGCTACACCTTC
-	TRBJ1-3	TRBV7-2	-	CASSLAQGPGNTIYF	TGTGCCAGCAGCTTAGCACAGGGCCCTGGAAACACCATATATTTT
-	TRBJ2-2	TRBV13	-	CASSSNRVTGELFF	TGTGCCAGCAGCTCCAACAGGGTCACCGGGGAGCTGTTTTTT
TRBD2	TRBJ2-1	TRBV4-2	-	CASSQAWGLAGNEQFF	TGTGCCAGCAGCCAAGCCTGGGGACTAGCAGGGAATGAGCAGTTCTTC
-	TRBJ1-4	TRBV11-2	-	CASSLIQGAINEKLFF	TGTGCCAGCAGCTTAATACAGGGCGCCATTAATGAAAAACTGTTTTTT
-	TRBJ1-6	TRBV20-1	-	CSASKQVQGNSPLHF	TGCAGTGCTAGTAAACAGGTTCAGGGTAATTCACCCCTCCACTTT
TRBD1	TRBJ2-3	TRBV28	-	CASSPYRGGTDTQYF	TGTGCCAGCAGTCCATACAGGGGTGGCACAGATACGCAGTATTTT
TRBD2	TRBJ2-5	TRBV29-1	-	CSVEGLTSGRTQETQYF	TGCAGCGTTGAAGGGTTGACTAGCGGGAGGACCCAAGAGACCCAGTACTTC
TRBD1	TRBJ1-2	TRBV5-4	-	CANSVGTGNGYTF	TGTGCCAACTCCGTCGGGACAGGGAATGGCTACACCTTC